Each of the 21 T cell receptor beta chains below was sequenced from the same sample in a study of blood T cell repertoires in COVID-19. Sequencing used immunoSEQ multiplex PCR; TCRdb keeps in-frame clones, though not all of them. The sample holds about 74,000 clones, almost 90% seen once. Material: peripheral blood. Receptors originate from a woman of 80 years or more with active or convalescent COVID-19.

This chain uses TRBV5-8 with TRBJ2-2; D ambiguous. This CDR3 has 16 amino acids. Looked up from germline, CDR1 is SGHTS and CDR2 is YDEGEE. The V and J ends lost 1 base and 2 bases respectively, with 12 bases between them. DNA for the CDR3: TGTGCCAGCAGCTTGTATGTTGGAGTCAACACCGGGGAGCTGTTTTTT. Its translation: CASSLYVGVNTGELFF.

The chain employs TRBV5-6 and TRBJ2-2; tentatively, D is TRBD1 (6 bases). The V end lost 9 bases, the J end lost 2 bases, and 14 bases lay between the germline ends. The germline CDR1 and CDR2 sequences are SGHDT and YYEEEE. This CDR3 contains 14 residues. The CDR3 reads CATSGTLNTGELFF. In nucleotides, the CDR3 is TGTGCCACCTCCGGGACACTTAACACCGGGGAGCTGTTTTTT.

The J gene is TRBJ1-2, the V gene TRBV28, with a possible D match to TRBD1 (5 bases). Per the germline V gene, CDR1 is MDHEN and CDR2 is SYDVKM. The V end lost 3 bases, the J end lost 3 bases, and 8 bases lay between the germline ends. This CDR3 comprises 13 residues. The CDR3 protein is CASSLIGDYGYTF. CDR3 DNA sequence: TGTGCCAGCAGTTTGATAGGGGACTATGGCTACACCTTC.

This chain joins TRBV5-1 and TRBJ2-3; TRBD2 matches at 9 bases. The V gene's germline CDR1 is SGHRS and CDR2 YFSETQ. The CDR3 consists of 18 residues. V dropped 2 bases and J dropped 1; count of bases not matched to a gene: 11. The CDR3 nucleotides read TGCGCCAGCAGCTTTCGGCTAGCGGGAATCCTTCGCACAGATACGCAGTATTTT. Its protein product is CASSFRLAGILRTDTQYF.

The V call is TRBV4-3, the J call TRBJ2-1, with TRBD1 matching over 9 bases. After removal of 0 bases from V and 9 bases from J, the junction contained 9 bases not matched to a gene. CDR1 and CDR2 from the germline V gene are LGHNA and YSLEER. CDR3 size: 16 residues. CDR3 in amino acids: CASSQDQRQGVFEQFF. The CDR3, as DNA: TGCGCCAGCAGCCAAGACCAGCGACAGGGGGTATTTGAGCAGTTCTTC.

In its sample, this clone was seen once. The chain joins TRBV5-1 to TRBJ2-2; D perhaps matches TRBD2 (5 bases). With 4 bases removed from V and 6 bases from J, the gap between germline ends came to 10 bases. This CDR3 has 13 amino acids. In germline, CDR1 is SGHRS, CDR2 YFSETQ. The DNA of the CDR3 is TGCGCCAGCAGCCTGAGGGTATCCGGGGAGCTGTTTTTT. Translating gives CASSLRVSGELFF.

The rearrangement uses TRBV13 and TRBJ1-3; the D gene is possibly TRBD1 (6 bases). The CDR3 loop spans 13 amino acids. With 5 bases removed from V and 4 bases from J, the gap between germline ends came to 9 bases. CDR1 and CDR2 from the germline V gene are PRHDT and FYEKMQ (reference sequence). The chain's CDR3 is CASSTGLGNTIYF. Here the CDR3 DNA reads TGTGCCAGCAGCACAGGGCTCGGAAACACCATATATTTT.

The V call is TRBV5-3, the J call TRBJ1-4; no reliable D call. TRBV5-3 is reported as an ORF; its role is uncertain. The CDR3 sequence is 12 residues long. Trimming took off 5 bases at V and 1 base at J, with 3 bases between the two ends. CDR3 coding DNA: TGTGCCAGAAGGAGAACTAATGAAAAACTGTTTTTT. This sequence encodes CARRRTNEKLFF.

V gene TRBV21-1 combines with J gene TRBJ1-3. TRBV21-1 is listed as a pseudogene. This CDR3 comprises 15 residues. DNA of the CDR3: TGTGCCAGCAGCAAAAGGGGAGGCTCTGGAAACACCATATATTTT. This codes for CASSKRGGSGNTIYF.

The rearrangement joins TRBV7-2 to TRBJ2-7; 8 nucleotides line up with TRBD2. Trimming took 9 bases from V and 7 from J; bases not matched to a gene: 17. Germline assignment: CDR1 SGHTA and CDR2 FQGNSA. CDR3 length: 15 residues. The CDR3 nucleotides read TGTGCCAGTTCCTTAGCGGGACAAGGGGTTGGGGAGCAGTACTTC. Amino acid sequence: CASSLAGQGVGEQYF.

The V call is TRBV6-1, the J call TRBJ1-5, with D possibly being TRBD1 (5 bases). Germline-derived CDR1 and CDR2 are MNHNS and SASEGT. This CDR3 has 14 amino acids. V gave up 2 bases and J gave up 3 bases, with 8 bases separating them. CDR3: CASSEIRVNQPQHF. Here the CDR3 DNA reads TGTGCCAGCAGTGAAATCAGGGTCAATCAGCCCCAGCATTTT.

For the CDR3, the DNA is TGTGCCAGCCAAGAGAGGAACACTGAAGCTTTCTTT. Encoded protein: CASQERNTEAFF. This chain uses TRBV14 with TRBJ1-1; no reliable D call. The CDR3 contains 12 residues. Germline V CDR1 and CDR2: SGHDN, FVKESK. Trimming cost V 8 bases and J 1 base, with 8 bases left between them. Drawing the rest from reference TRBV14 and TRBJ1-1, the complete variable domain is EAGVTQFPSHSVIEKGQTVTLRCDPISGHDNLYWYRRVMGKEIKFLLHFVKESKQDESGMPNNRFLAERTGGTYSTLKVQPAELEDSGVYFCASQERNTEAFFGQGTRLTVV.

The chain carries TRBV12-2 and TRBJ2-7; TRBD2 reflects the table's D call only, with no check against the DNA. TRBV12-2 is termed a pseudogene. The CDR3 spans 17 residues. In nucleotides, the CDR3 is TGTGCAAGTCGCTTACCCCTAAGTGCGGGGTCCCCCTACGAGCAGTACTTC. It translates to CASRLPLSAGSPYEQYF.

J is TRBJ1-5 and V is TRBV7-6; D is unclear. In germline, CDR1 is SGHVS, CDR2 FNYEAQ. Deletions cut 4 bases from V and 2 bases from J, with 27 bases between. There are 20 residues in the CDR3. In DNA form, the CDR3 reads TGTGCCAGCAGCTCTCACAGAGGGATGGCCGGCGGACGGGGCAATCAGCCCCAGCATTTT. It yields the protein CASSSHRGMAGGRGNQPQHF.

This chain uses TRBV18 with TRBJ2-3, with 11 bases fitting TRBD2. Germline V gene lookup returns CDR1 KGHSH and CDR2 LQKENI. The trim removed 3 bases at V and 4 bases at J, leaving 0 bases unmatched. The CDR3 loop spans 14 amino acids. The CDR3 DNA is TGTGCCAGCTCACCTAGCGGGGGGGCAGATACGCAGTATTTT. It encodes CASSPSGGADTQYF.

The chain uses TRBV12-5 and TRBJ2-4, with TRBD1 identical over 11 bases. The V and J ends lost 6 bases and 6 bases, in that order; junction bases with no gene match: 7. CDR3 length equals 15 residues. Germline assignment: CDR1 LGHNT and CDR2 FRNRAP. CDR3 residues: CASGLGQGARNIQYF. CDR3 DNA sequence: TGTGCTAGTGGCCTCGGACAGGGGGCGCGAAACATTCAGTACTTC.

The chain couples TRBV30 to TRBJ2-3; possibly TRBD1 for D (5 bases). CDR1 and CDR2 (germline): GTSNPN, SVGIG (reference sequence). The V end lost 5 bases, the J end lost 3 bases, and 15 bases lay between the germline ends. This CDR3 is built from 14 residues. The CDR3 nucleotides read TGTGCCTGGTCTACACTCTCAGGGACAGATACGCAGTATTTT. It yields the protein CAWSTLSGTDTQYF.

This chain links TRBV5-1 with TRBJ2-3; 7 nucleotides agree with TRBD1. CDR1 and CDR2 from the germline V gene are SGHRS and YFSETQ. This CDR3 is 14 amino acids long. The ends lost 4 bases at V and 0 bases at J; junction bases unmatched: 2. In nucleotides, the CDR3 is TGCGCCAGCAGCCAGGGGGACAGCACAGATACGCAGTATTTT. Residues: CASSQGDSTDTQYF. Full variable domain (outside the CDR3, taken from reference TRBV5-1 and TRBJ2-3): KAGVTQTPRYLIKTRGQQVTLSCSPISGHRSVSWYQQTPGQGLQFLFEYFSETQRNKGNFPGRFSGRQFSNSRSEMNVSTLELGDSALYLCASSQGDSTDTQYFGPGTRLTVL.

This sequence joins TRBV10-3 and TRBJ2-1; TRBD2 agrees at 12 bases. Germline V gene lookup returns CDR1 ENHRY and CDR2 SYGVKD. V trimming: 6 bases; J trimming: 6 bases; junction bases outside the gene matches: 9. The CDR3 has 16 amino acids. DNA of the CDR3: TGTGCCATCAGCGCGGGACTAGCGGGCTCGGCCAATGAGCAGTTCTTC. Amino acid sequence: CAISAGLAGSANEQFF.

V gene TRBV3-1 (or the pseudogene TRBV3-2) combines with J gene TRBJ1-3; the D is unclear. Germline V lookup: CDR1 LGHDT, CDR2 YNNKEL (reference sequence). Between the trimmed V and J ends, which lost 1 base and 0 bases, there was a span of 7 bases. CDR3 length: 15 residues. This chain's CDR3 is CASSQGRNSGNTIYF. CDR3 bases: TGTGCCAGCAGCCAAGGGCGGAACTCTGGAAACACCATATATTTT.

The chain carries TRBV29-1 and TRBJ2-2; 10 nucleotides align to TRBD2. Germline loops: CDR1 SQVTM, CDR2 ANQGSEA. This CDR3 comprises 14 residues. V lost 4 bases and J lost 7; bases outside the gene matches: 6. The CDR3 loop is CSVATSGRVGELFF. The CDR3 nucleotides read TGCAGCGTTGCGACGAGCGGGAGGGTCGGGGAGCTGTTTTTT.